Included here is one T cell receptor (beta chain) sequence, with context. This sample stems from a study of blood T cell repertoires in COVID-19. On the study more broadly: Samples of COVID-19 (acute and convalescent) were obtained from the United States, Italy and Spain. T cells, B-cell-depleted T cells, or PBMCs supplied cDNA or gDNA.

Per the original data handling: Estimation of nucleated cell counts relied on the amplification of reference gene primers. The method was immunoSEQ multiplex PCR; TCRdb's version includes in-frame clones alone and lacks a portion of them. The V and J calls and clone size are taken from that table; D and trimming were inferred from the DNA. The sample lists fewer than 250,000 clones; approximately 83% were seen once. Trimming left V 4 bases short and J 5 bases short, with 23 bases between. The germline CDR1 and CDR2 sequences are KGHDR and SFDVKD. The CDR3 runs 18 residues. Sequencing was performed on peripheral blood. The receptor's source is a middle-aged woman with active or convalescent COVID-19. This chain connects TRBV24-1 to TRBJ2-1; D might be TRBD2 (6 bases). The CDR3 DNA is TGTGCCACCAGTGACCGAACGCCCGCGGGGACCGCCGACAATGAGCAGTTCTTC. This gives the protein CATSDRTPAGTADNEQFF.